The rows below give T cell receptor beta chains drawn from one sample of a study of human T cells and chemical hapten exposure. TCRdb processed the RACE reads anew with MiXCR; each CDR3 protein has one entry. The repertoire holds about 190,000 distinct CDR3 sequences, with under 30% as singletons. The source was whole blood, collected in connection with sensitization to the hapten diphenylcyclopropenone (DPC). All receptors come from a woman in her thirties or forties with alopecia areata. Some clones in this sample may be carry-over from other donors' samples. Each CDR3 is given with its conserved first and last residue. A D gene is named only where the DNA matches it firmly. Size tells how often a clone was seen (once, few, many) or the class of an expanded clone, and some rows leave it out.

V,D,size,J,CDR3,DNA
TRBV29-1,TRBD1,NA,TRBJ2-5,CSVGAGGYETQYF,TGCAGCGTTGGGGCAGGGGGCTATGAGACCCAGTACTTC
TRBV6-5,NA,once,TRBJ2-1,CASSHDLANEQFF,TGTGCCAGCAGTCATGATTTAGCCAATGAGCAGTTCTTC
TRBV20-1,NA,NA,TRBJ2-3,CSARDSSGTDTQYF,TGCAGTGCTAGAGATTCTAGCGGCACAGATACGCAGTATTTT
TRBV6-5,NA,few,TRBJ1-1,CASSYSPPVANTEAFF,TGTGCCAGCAGTTACTCCCCGCCGGTTGCGAACACTGAAGCTTTCTTT
TRBV5-1,NA,few,TRBJ2-3,CASGAGERTDTQYF,TGCGCCAGCGGAGCCGGGGAGAGGACAGATACGCAGTATTTT
TRBV12-3/TRBV12-4,TRBD1,NA,TRBJ1-5,CASRPTGANQPQHF,TGTGCCAGCAGACCGACAGGGGCGAATCAGCCCCAGCATTTT
TRBV7-2,NA,once,TRBJ2-1,CASRLPGASYNEQFF,TGTGCCAGCAGGCTCCCGGGGGCCTCCTACAATGAGCAGTTCTTC
TRBV6-2/TRBV6-3,NA,NA,TRBJ2-5,CAIAPGEETQYF,TGTGCCATCGCGCCGGGCGAAGAGACCCAGTACTTC
TRBV27,NA,few,TRBJ1-1,CASGITGNTEAFF,TGTGCCAGCGGAATTACAGGGAACACTGAAGCTTTCTTT
TRBV7-2,NA,NA,TRBJ1-3,CASSSSTSSGNTIYF,TGTGCCAGCAGCTCGAGCACTAGCTCTGGAAACACCATATATTTT
TRBV10-3,TRBD2,few,TRBJ2-7,CAISLGAGGTYEQYF,TGTGCCATCTCCCTAGGGGCGGGAGGCACCTACGAGCAGTACTTC
TRBV7-2,NA,NA,TRBJ2-1,CASSPRVTGEQFF,TGTGCCAGCAGCCCAAGGGTGACGGGTGAGCAGTTCTTC
TRBV28,NA,few,TRBJ2-7,CASTVPGSHEQYF,TGTGCCAGCACCGTCCCCGGGAGCCACGAGCAGTACTTC
TRBV20-1,TRBD2,NA,TRBJ2-3,CSADLAGGTDTQYF,TGCAGTGCTGATTTAGCGGGAGGGACAGATACGCAGTATTTT
TRBV29-1,TRBD1,many,TRBJ1-2,CSVEGDSPNYGYTF,TGCAGCGTTGAGGGGGACAGCCCTAACTATGGCTACACCTTC
TRBV10-3,NA,NA,TRBJ1-4,CAISDGTSTNEKLFF,TGTGCCATCAGTGACGGGACCTCAACTAATGAAAAACTGTTTTTT
TRBV12-3/TRBV12-4,NA,many,TRBJ1-4,CASSLGQNEKLFF,TGTGCCAGCAGTTTGGGCCAGAACGAAAAACTGTTTTTT
TRBV5-1,NA,NA,TRBJ2-1,CASSLEHSSYNEQFF,TGCGCCAGCAGCTTGGAACATAGCTCCTACAATGAGCAGTTCTTC
TRBV28,NA,few,TRBJ2-5,CASNWGRRETQYF,TGTGCCAGCAATTGGGGGCGGCGGGAGACCCAGTACTTC
TRBV9,TRBD2,NA,TRBJ2-1,CASSDDAGTSGISSYNEQFF,TGTGCCAGCAGCGATGACGCCGGGACTAGCGGGATCAGCTCCTACAATGAGCAGTTCTTC
TRBV24-1,NA,NA,TRBJ2-5,CATSDNFGAGGAKETQYF,TGTGCCACCAGTGACAATTTCGGGGCGGGCGGGGCTAAGGAGACCCAGTACTTC
TRBV28,TRBD1,NA,TRBJ2-7,CASMRPGQGSYEQYF,TGTGCCAGCATGCGCCCTGGACAGGGCTCCTACGAGCAGTACTTC
TRBV5-4,NA,few,TRBJ2-1,CASSSGGTTNNEQFF,TGTGCCAGCAGCTCCGGTGGTACTACAAACAATGAGCAGTTCTTC
TRBV28,TRBD1,few,TRBJ2-5,CASSSRQGPQETQYF,TGTGCCAGCAGTTCGAGACAGGGTCCCCAAGAGACCCAGTACTTC
TRBV12-3/TRBV12-4,NA,NA,TRBJ1-1,CASSLGHGRTEAFF,TGTGCCAGCAGTTTAGGGCATGGAAGGACTGAAGCTTTCTTT
TRBV20-1,TRBD1,NA,TRBJ1-6,CSVPSGGAGNSPLHF,TGCAGTGTTCCATCAGGGGGCGCGGGGAATTCACCCCTCCACTTT
TRBV9,NA,few,TRBJ2-5,CASSVTGVRETQYF,TGTGCCAGCAGCGTAACGGGAGTCAGAGAGACCCAGTACTTC